These T cell receptor beta chains were read from a single sample in a study of cytomegalovirus exposure and HLA in healthy donors. Profiled with immunoSEQ multiplex PCR; TCRdb holds only in-frame clones, not every one. Found here are 150,000 or so clones, more than 75% of them singletons; the top ten hold 1.4%. Sequencing was carried out using PBMCs. These receptors all stem from a woman aged 25 to 39 in good health and CMV-seronegative. CDR3s include the opening cysteine and the closing phenylalanine or tryptophan. A D gene is named only where the DNA matches it firmly. Not all rows give a size; the values are once, few, many and, for expanded clones, a class.

>TRBV6-5|TRBJ2-1|TRBD2|-
CASSWRGGATGNEQFF
TGTGCCAGCAGTTGGCGCGGGGGGGCCACGGGGAATGAGCAGTTCTTC
>TRBV5-1|TRBJ1-4|TRBD1|-
CASRRRTGGTEKLFF
TGCGCCAGCAGGCGCAGGACAGGGGGAACAGAAAAACTGTTTTTT
>TRBV6-5|TRBJ2-1|-|-
CASSQTRNNEQFF
TGTGCCAGCAGTCAGACTAGAAACAATGAGCAGTTCTTC
>TRBV4-1|TRBJ1-6|TRBD1|few
CASSPSGQGYNSPLHF
TGCGCCAGCAGCCCCTCGGGACAGGGTTATAATTCACCCCTCCACTTT
>TRBV2|TRBJ2-6|TRBD2|-
CASSGLAGGASGANVLTF
TGTGCCAGCAGTGGACTAGCGGGGGGTGCCTCTGGGGCCAACGTCCTGACTTTC
>TRBV13|TRBJ1-1|-|many
CASSPGGTEAFF
TGTGCCAGCAGCCCAGGAGGCACTGAAGCTTTCTTT
>TRBV5-4|TRBJ2-1|-|-
CASSSGLYNEQFF
TGTGCCAGCAGCTCAGGACTTTACAATGAGCAGTTCTTC
>TRBV5-5|TRBJ2-2|-|-
CASSLQEGRTGELFF
TGTGCCAGCAGCTTGCAGGAGGGGCGAACCGGGGAGCTGTTTTTT
>TRBV27|TRBJ2-5|TRBD2|-
CASSHSLRGEETQYF
TGTGCCAGCAGCCACTCTCTCCGGGGGGAGGAGACCCAGTACTTC
>TRBV11-2|TRBJ2-7|TRBD1|-
CASSFTSDRVVEQYF
TGTGCCAGCAGCTTCACCTCGGACAGGGTGGTCGAGCAGTACTTC
>TRBV5-1|TRBJ2-7|TRBD2|-
CASSFGGDTSYEQYF
TGCGCCAGCAGCTTCGGGGGGGACACGTCCTACGAGCAGTACTTC
>TRBV10-3|TRBJ1-5|-|-
CAIAGVGNQPQHF
TGTGCCATCGCAGGGGTCGGCAATCAGCCCCAGCATTTT
>TRBV5-6|TRBJ2-7|TRBD1|-
CASSPRFTGGFYEQYF
TGTGCCAGCAGCCCCAGGTTCACAGGGGGGTTCTACGAGCAGTACTTC
>TRBV5-6|TRBJ1-2|TRBD1|-
CASRRQGAYGYTF
TGTGCCAGCAGACGGCAGGGGGCCTATGGCTACACCTTC
>TRBV9|TRBJ1-2|TRBD1|-
CASSLTSIGQGSYGYTF
TGTGCCAGCAGCTTGACATCAATTGGACAGGGGAGCTATGGCTACACCTTC
>TRBV7-9|TRBJ2-4|-|-
CASSPAGSGNIQYF
TGTGCCAGCAGCCCCGCCGGATCCGGGAACATTCAGTACTTC
>TRBV19|TRBJ2-3|TRBD2|-
CASSIWGLAGGGTDTQYF
TGTGCCAGTAGTATTTGGGGACTAGCGGGGGGGGGAACAGATACGCAGTATTTT
>TRBV5-4|TRBJ1-3|TRBD1|-
CASSQQGGPGNTIYF
TGTGCCAGCAGCCAACAGGGGGGACCTGGAAACACCATATATTTT
>TRBV4-1|TRBJ2-7|TRBD2|-
CASSQEGLVGGYEQYF
TGCGCCAGCAGCCAAGAGGGACTAGTCGGGGGCTACGAGCAGTACTTC
>TRBV11-2|TRBJ1-2|-|few
CASSQRAAYGYTF
TGTGCCAGCAGCCAGCGGGCTGCCTATGGCTACACCTTC
>TRBV19|TRBJ2-2|-|once
CASSIAGTTGELFF
TGTGCCAGTAGTATTGCGGGGACGACCGGGGAGCTGTTTTTT
>TRBV7-8|TRBJ2-4|-|-
CASSLNPDREVYF
TGTGCCAGCAGCTTGAACCCTGACAGGGAGGTGTACTTC
>TRBV5-4|TRBJ1-4|TRBD1|-
CASMTDRGNEKLFF
TGTGCCAGCATGACCGACAGGGGGAATGAAAAACTGTTTTTT
>TRBV2|TRBJ2-1|TRBD2|-
CASRGGDRRYSSYNEQFF
TGTGCCAGCAGGGGGGGGGACCGCCGCTACAGCTCCTACAATGAGCAGTTCTTC
>TRBV7-9|TRBJ2-1|-|-
CASSLVSRGRYNEQFF
TGTGCCAGCAGCTTAGTTTCCAGGGGTCGTTACAATGAGCAGTTCTTC
>TRBV16|TRBJ2-7|-|-
CASSQLGGNEQYF
TGTGCCAGCAGCCAATTAGGGGGTAACGAGCAGTACTTC
>TRBV19|TRBJ1-1|-|few
CASSIGLGNTEAFF
TGTGCCAGTAGTATAGGGTTGGGCAACACTGAAGCTTTCTTT
>TRBV4-1|TRBJ1-1|TRBD1|-
CASSQDLLDRGAGAFF
TGCGCCAGCAGCCAAGATCTCTTGGACAGGGGTGCAGGGGCTTTCTTT
>TRBV2|TRBJ1-3|-|-
CASSDFTRGNTIYF
TGTGCCAGCAGTGATTTTACGAGGGGAAACACCATATATTTT
>TRBV5-6|TRBJ2-4|TRBD2|-
CASSPSPSSGGRSNDF
TGTGCCAGCAGCCCCAGCCCGTCGTCGGGGGGACGGAGTAACGACTTC
>TRBV5-4|TRBJ1-4|-|-
CASSRGGEEKLFF
TGTGCCAGCAGCCGTGGAGGGGAAGAAAAACTGTTTTTT
>TRBV13|TRBJ2-7|-|-
CASSGRTRAEQYF
TGTGCCAGCAGCGGGAGGACAAGGGCCGAGCAGTACTTC
>TRBV5-4|TRBJ1-6|-|-
CASSLPSEGSTALHF
TGTGCCAGCAGCTTACCTAGCGAGGGTTCTACGGCCCTCCACTTT
>TRBV27|TRBJ1-5|-|-
CASSHAGGALGPQHF
TGTGCCAGCAGTCACGCGGGAGGGGCCCTGGGGCCCCAGCATTTT
>TRBV4-1|TRBJ1-2|TRBD1|once
CASSPTTGGAGYTF
TGCGCCAGCAGCCCGACGACAGGGGGGGCTGGCTACACCTTC
>TRBV27|TRBJ2-1|-|-
CASSYEGDLYNEQFF
TGTGCCAGCAGTTACGAGGGGGACCTGTACAATGAGCAGTTCTTC
>TRBV25-1|TRBJ2-7|-|-
CASSDGGKGQAFFYEQYF
TGTGCCAGCAGTGATGGAGGGAAAGGACAGGCATTTTTCTACGAGCAGTACTTC
>TRBV5-5|TRBJ1-5|-|-
CASSFRGSHQPQHF
TGTGCCAGCAGCTTTCGAGGGTCCCATCAGCCCCAGCATTTT